Shown below are 5 T cell receptor beta chains from a single sample sequenced in a study of T-cell reconstitution after alpha-beta-depleted transplantation in children. TCRbeta library construction was performed incorporating unique molecular identifiers. TCRdb redid the calling of the PCR reads with MiXCR, one entry per CDR3 protein. The profile shows hundreds of thousands of distinct CDR3 sequences, 10% to 15% of them singletons. The source was PBMCs, mostly from graft donor cells, collected 360 days after TCRalphabeta/CD19-depleted stem cell transplant. The receptors were sampled from a male patient between 10 and 17 years old who had a stem cell transplant for acute myeloid leukemia, so the T cells may come from the graft donor.

In its sample, this clonotype was seen many times. The genes are TRBV3-1 and TRBJ2-3, with 7 bases matching TRBD1. V shed 2 bases and J 3 bases; nucleotides not matched to a gene: 5. Germline V CDR1 and CDR2: LGHDT, YNNKEL (reference sequence). The CDR3 length is 15 residues. The CDR3, as DNA: TGTGCCAGCAGCCAAATACAGGGGAGAACAGATACGCAGTATTTT. This translates into CASSQIQGRTDTQYF.

This clonotype has a count of ten or more. The rearrangement uses TRBV20-1 and TRBJ2-7, with D possibly being TRBD1 or TRBD2 (5 bases each). CDR1 and CDR2 (germline): DFQATT, SNEGSKA (reference sequence). This CDR3 has 12 amino acids. This chain's CDR3 is CSAGEGPYEQYF. The CDR3 DNA is TGCAGCGCCGGTGAGGGGCCCTACGAGCAGTACTTC.

This clonotype was seen a handful of times. J is TRBJ2-7 and V is TRBV12-3 or TRBV12-4, with D possibly matching TRBD2 (6 bases). The CDR3 consists of 13 residues. The V end lost 6 bases, the J end lost 3 bases, and 12 bases lay between the germline ends. The CDR3 loop reads CASSLTSFYEQYF. In DNA, the CDR3 is TGTGCCAGCAGCCTAACTAGCTTCTACGAGCAGTACTTC.

There are a few counts of this clonotype. The chain carries TRBV29-1 and TRBJ1-2; perhaps TRBD1 as D (5 bases). CDR1 is SQVTM and CDR2 is ANQGSEA in the germline V gene. Trimming took off 7 bases at V and 6 bases at J, with 15 bases between the two ends. The CDR3 extends over 12 amino acids. The CDR3 sequence: CSADPGRDGYTF. In nucleotides, the CDR3 is TGCAGCGCCGACCCGGGACGGGATGGCTACACCTTC. Together with reference TRBV29-1 and TRBJ1-2, the CDR3 gives the full variable domain: SAVISQKPSRDICQRGTSLTIQCQVDSQVTMMFWYRQQPGQSLTLIATANQGSEATYESGFVIDKFPISRPNLTFSTLTVSNMSPEDSSIYLCSADPGRDGYTFGSGTRLTVV.

In this sample, this clonotype turned up many times. V is TRBV12-3 or TRBV12-4 and J is TRBJ2-1; 9 nucleotides align to TRBD2. Trimming cost V 1 base and J 8 bases; bases outside gene matches: 9. CDR3 length equals 16 residues. CDR3 in amino acids: CASSLVRGRARHEQFF. DNA for the CDR3: TGTGCCAGCAGTTTAGTGCGCGGGAGGGCCCGTCATGAGCAGTTCTTC.